These 5 T cell receptor delta chains were all obtained from the same sample, sequenced in a study of γδ T cells in repeated Plasmodium falciparum infection. Bulk repertoires came from Vgamma9/Vdelta2+ or Vdelta2-negative gammadelta T cells flow-sorted from PBMC. TCRdb repeated clone calling on the multiplex PCR reads with CATT. The sample yields tens of thousands of delta-chain clones, roughly 0.98% seen once. The sequenced sample was gamma-delta T cells from blood. Receptors were obtained from a pool of human donors (malaria-infected and uninfected, not separated).

This clone was observed a few times. The protein TCRdb lists belongs to a much larger clone and differs from this DNA's translation at residue 9, which points to a read error; the protein shown is made from the DNA. The chain is built from TRDV1 and TRDJ1, with D unclear. Trimming removed 1 base from V and 6 bases from J, with 12 bases in between. The CDR3 loop spans 14 amino acids. Germline CDR1 is TSWWSYY and CDR2 is QGS. Here the CDR3 reads CALGEQVGGYKLIF. The CDR3 coding sequence is TGTGCTCTTGGGGAACAAGTAGGAGGGTATAAACTCATCTTT.

Ten or more counts support this clone. V gene TRDV2 combines with J gene TRDJ1, with 11 bases lining up with TRDD3. The J gene was missing in TCRdb and was found by matching the end of the DNA to germline. CDR3 size: 19 residues. The V gene end was trimmed by 0 bases and the J gene end by 8 bases; junction bases not matched to a gene: 19. Germline V CDR1 and CDR2: GEAIGNYY, EKD. The CDR3 bases are TGTGCCTGTGACACCGTAGTCCCCACTGGGGGATATGACGAGCGCAAACTCATCTTT. The encoded protein is CACDTVVPTGGYDERKLIF.

A note on this clone: A clone one base away is much larger, so this may be a read error. V usage is TRDV2 and J usage is TRDJ1; 12 bases match TRDD3. Germline matching of the DNA provided the J gene here, since TCRdb leaves it blank. Germline loops: CDR1 GEAIGNYY, CDR2 EKD. The CDR3 length is 19 residues. DNA for the CDR3: TGTGCCTGTGGCACCGTCCGGCTACTGGGGGATACTTCGTTCGATAAACTCATCTTT. Its protein product is CACGTVRLLGDTSFDKLIF.

This clone was counted between two and nine times. It is likely a read error: a sequence one base away is far more abundant. The sample has other DNA sequences that encode this CDR3 too. The rearrangement links TRDV2 to TRDJ1; TRDD3 agrees at 8 bases. The J gene is not listed in TCRdb, so it was assigned here from a DNA match to germline. Germline V gives CDR1 GEAIGNYY, CDR2 EKD. Unmatched junction bases numbered 15, after V lost 7 bases and J lost 0 bases. The CDR3 consists of 17 residues. In DNA form, the CDR3 reads TGTGCCTGCGACCCCGTGCTGGGGGAAAACTACACCGATAAACTCATCTTT. Translation gives CACDPVLGENYTDKLIF.

For this clone: A read error is likely here: a far larger clone is one base away. This CDR3 is also generated by other DNA sequences in the sample. The chain couples TRDV2 to TRDJ1; 10 bases are shared with TRDD3. The J gene, not given by TCRdb, was assigned here from a germline match of the nucleotide sequence. Germline CDR1 is GEAIGNYY and CDR2 is EKD. The CDR3 totals 18 residues. The CDR3 sequence: CACDSLLGDSQYTDKLIF. The CDR3 nucleotides read TGTGCCTGTGACAGTCTACTGGGGGATTCACAGTACACCGACAAACTCATCTTT.